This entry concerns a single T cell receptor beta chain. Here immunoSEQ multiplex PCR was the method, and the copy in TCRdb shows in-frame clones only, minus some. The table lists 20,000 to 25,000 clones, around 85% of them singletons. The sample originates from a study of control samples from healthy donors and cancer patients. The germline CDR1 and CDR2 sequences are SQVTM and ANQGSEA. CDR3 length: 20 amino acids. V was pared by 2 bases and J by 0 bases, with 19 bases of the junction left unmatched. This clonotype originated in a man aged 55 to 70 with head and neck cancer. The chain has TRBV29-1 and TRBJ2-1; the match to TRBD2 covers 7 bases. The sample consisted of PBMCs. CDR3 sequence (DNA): TGCAGCGTTGAACCCCTTTATAAGCCTAGCGGAGAAAGCTCCTACAATGAGCAGTTCTTC. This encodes CSVEPLYKPSGESSYNEQFF.